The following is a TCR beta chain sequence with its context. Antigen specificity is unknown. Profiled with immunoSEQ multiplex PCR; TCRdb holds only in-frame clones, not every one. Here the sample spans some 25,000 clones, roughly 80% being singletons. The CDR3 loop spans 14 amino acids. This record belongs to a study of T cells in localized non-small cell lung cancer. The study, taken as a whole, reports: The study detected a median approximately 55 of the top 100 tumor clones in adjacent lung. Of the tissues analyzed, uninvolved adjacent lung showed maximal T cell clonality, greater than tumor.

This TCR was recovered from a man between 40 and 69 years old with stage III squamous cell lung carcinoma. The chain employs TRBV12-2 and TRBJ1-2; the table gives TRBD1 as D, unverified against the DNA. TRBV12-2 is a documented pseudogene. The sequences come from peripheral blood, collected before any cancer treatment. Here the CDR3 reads CASRSGTGRNGYTF. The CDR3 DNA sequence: TGTGCAAGTCGTTCCGGGACAGGGAGGAATGGCTACACCTTC.